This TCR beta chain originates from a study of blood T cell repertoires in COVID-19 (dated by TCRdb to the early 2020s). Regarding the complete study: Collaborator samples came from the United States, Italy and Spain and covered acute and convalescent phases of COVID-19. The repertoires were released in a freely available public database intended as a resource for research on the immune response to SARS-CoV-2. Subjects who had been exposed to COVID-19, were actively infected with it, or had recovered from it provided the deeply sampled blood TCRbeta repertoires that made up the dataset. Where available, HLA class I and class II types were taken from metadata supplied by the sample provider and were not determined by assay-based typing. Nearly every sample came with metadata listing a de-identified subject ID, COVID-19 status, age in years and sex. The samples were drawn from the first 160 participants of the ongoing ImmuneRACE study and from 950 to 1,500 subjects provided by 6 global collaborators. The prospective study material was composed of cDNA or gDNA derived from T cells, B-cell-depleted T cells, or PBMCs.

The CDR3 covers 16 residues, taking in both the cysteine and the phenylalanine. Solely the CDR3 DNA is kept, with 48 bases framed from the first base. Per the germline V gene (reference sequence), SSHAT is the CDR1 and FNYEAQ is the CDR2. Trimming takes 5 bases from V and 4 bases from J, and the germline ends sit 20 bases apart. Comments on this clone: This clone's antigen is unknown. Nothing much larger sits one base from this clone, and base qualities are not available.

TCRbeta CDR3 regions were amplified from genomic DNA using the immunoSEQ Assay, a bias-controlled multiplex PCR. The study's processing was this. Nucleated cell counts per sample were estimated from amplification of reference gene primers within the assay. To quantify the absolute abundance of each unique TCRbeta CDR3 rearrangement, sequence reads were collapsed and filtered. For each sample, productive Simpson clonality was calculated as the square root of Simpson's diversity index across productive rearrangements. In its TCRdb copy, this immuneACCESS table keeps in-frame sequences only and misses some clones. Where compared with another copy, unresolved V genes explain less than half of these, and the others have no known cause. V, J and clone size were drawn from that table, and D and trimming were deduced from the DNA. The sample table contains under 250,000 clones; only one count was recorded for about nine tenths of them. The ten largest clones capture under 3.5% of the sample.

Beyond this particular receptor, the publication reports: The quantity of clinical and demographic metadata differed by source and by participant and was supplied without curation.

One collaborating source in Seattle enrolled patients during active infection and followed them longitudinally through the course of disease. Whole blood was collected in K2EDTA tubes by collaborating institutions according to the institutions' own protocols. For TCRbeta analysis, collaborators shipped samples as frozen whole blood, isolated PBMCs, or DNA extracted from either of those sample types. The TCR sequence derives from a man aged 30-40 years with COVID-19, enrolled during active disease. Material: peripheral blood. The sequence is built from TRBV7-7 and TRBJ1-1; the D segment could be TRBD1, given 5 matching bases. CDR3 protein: CASSRRGGLPLTEAFF. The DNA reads TGTGCCAGCAGCCGTAGGGGAGGACTGCCGCTCACTGAAGCTTTCTTT.